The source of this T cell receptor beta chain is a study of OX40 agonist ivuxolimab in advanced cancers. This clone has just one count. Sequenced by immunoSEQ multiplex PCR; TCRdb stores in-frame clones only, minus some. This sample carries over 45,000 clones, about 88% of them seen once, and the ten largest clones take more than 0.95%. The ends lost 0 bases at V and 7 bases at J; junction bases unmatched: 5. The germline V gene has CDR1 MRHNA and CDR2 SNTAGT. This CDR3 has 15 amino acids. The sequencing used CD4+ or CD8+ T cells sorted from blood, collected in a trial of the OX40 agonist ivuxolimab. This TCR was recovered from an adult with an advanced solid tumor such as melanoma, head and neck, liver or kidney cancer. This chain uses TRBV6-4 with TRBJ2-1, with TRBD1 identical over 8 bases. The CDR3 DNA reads TGTGCCAGCAGTGACTCCCAGGGGGCCTGGAATGAGCAGTTCTTC. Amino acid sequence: CASSDSQGAWNEQFF.